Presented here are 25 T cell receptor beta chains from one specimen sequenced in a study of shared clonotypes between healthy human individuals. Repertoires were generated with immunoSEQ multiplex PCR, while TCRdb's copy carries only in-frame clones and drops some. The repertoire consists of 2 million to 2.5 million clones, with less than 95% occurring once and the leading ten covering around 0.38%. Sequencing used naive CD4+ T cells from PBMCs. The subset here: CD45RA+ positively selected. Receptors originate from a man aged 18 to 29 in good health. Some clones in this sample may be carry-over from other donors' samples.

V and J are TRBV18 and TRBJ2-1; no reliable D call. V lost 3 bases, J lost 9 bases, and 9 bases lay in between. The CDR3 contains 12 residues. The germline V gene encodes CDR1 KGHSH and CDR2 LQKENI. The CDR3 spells CASSPSTAEQFF. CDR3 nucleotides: TGTGCCAGCTCACCCAGTACCGCTGAGCAGTTCTTC.

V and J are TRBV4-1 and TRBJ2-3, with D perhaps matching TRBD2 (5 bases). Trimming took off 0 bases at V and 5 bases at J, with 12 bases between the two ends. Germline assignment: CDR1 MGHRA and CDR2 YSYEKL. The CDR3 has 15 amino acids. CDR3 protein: CASSQDVRGRDTQYF. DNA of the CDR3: TGCGCCAGCAGCCAAGACGTCCGAGGGAGAGATACGCAGTATTTT.

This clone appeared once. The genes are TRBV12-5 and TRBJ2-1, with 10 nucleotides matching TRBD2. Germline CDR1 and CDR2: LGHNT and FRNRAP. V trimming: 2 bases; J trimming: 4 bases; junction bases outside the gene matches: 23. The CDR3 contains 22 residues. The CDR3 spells CASGLPTSSTSGLGGRYNEQFF. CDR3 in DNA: TGTGCTAGTGGTTTGCCGACCTCCTCGACTAGCGGGCTCGGGGGGCGATACAATGAGCAGTTCTTC.

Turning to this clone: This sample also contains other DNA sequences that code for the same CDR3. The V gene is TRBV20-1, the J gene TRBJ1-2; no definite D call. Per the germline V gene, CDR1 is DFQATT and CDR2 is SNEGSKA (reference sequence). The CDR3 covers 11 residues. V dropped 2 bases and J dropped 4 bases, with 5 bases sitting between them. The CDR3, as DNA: TGCAGTGCTAGAACGGGCTATGGCTACACCTTC. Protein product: CSARTGYGYTF.

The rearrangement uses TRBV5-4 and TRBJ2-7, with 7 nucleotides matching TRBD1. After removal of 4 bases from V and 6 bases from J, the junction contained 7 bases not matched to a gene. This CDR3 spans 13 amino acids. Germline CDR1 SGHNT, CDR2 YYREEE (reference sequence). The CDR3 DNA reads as TGTGCCAGCAGCGAGGGGACAGCCTTCGAGCAGTACTTC. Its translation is CASSEGTAFEQYF.

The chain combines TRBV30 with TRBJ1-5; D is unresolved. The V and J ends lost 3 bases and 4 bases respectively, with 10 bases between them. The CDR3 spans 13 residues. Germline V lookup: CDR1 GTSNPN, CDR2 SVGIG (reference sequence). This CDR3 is CAWRVAGNQPQHF. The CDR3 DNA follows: TGTGCCTGGAGGGTGGCGGGGAATCAGCCCCAGCATTTT. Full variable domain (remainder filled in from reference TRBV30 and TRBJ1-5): SQTIHQWPATLVQPVGSPLSLECTVEGTSNPNLYWYRQAAGRGLQLLFYSVGIGQISSEVPQNLSASRPQDRQFILSSKKLLLSDSGFYLCAWRVAGNQPQHFGDGTRLSIL.

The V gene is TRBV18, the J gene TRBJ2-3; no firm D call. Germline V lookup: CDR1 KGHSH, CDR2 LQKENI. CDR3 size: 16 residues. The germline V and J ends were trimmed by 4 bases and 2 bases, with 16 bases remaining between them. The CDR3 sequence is CASSQKLPVFTDTQYF. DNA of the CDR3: TGTGCCAGCTCACAGAAGCTTCCCGTTTTCACAGATACGCAGTATTTT.

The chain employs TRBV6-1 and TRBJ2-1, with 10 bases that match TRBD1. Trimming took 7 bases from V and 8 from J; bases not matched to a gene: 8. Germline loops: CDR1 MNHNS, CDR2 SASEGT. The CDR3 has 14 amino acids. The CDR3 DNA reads TGTGCCAGCATCTCCGGGACAGGGGTCCATGAGCAGTTCTTC. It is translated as CASISGTGVHEQFF.

The CDR3 bases are TGTGCTAGTGGGCCCGGGACACTCCAAGAGACCCAGTACTTC. It yields the protein CASGPGTLQETQYF. The V gene is TRBV12-5, the J gene TRBJ2-5; D may be TRBD1 (6 bases). The CDR3 extends over 14 amino acids. Germline V gene lookup returns CDR1 LGHNT and CDR2 FRNRAP. V lost 6 bases and J 1 base, leaving 12 bases between the germline ends.

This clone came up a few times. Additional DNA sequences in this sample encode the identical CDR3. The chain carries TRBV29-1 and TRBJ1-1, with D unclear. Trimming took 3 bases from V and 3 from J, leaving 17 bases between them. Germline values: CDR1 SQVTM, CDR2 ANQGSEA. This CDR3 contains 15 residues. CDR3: CSVESRLKKDTEAFF. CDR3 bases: TGCAGCGTTGAGAGTCGCCTCAAGAAGGACACTGAAGCTTTCTTT.

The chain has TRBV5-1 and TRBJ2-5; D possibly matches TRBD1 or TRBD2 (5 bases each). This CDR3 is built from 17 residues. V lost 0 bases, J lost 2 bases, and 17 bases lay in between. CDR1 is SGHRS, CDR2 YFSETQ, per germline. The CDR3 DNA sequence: TGCGCCAGCAGCTTGGCCGGGGCAGGGTCATTTCAAGAGACCCAGTACTTC. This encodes CASSLAGAGSFQETQYF.

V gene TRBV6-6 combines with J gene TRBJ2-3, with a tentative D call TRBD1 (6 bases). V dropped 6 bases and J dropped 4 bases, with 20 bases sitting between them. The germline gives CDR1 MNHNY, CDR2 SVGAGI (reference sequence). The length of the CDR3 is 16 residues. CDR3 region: CASSFLGARSSDTQYF. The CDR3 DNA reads TGTGCCAGCAGCTTTCTGGGGGCTAGGAGTTCAGATACGCAGTATTTT.

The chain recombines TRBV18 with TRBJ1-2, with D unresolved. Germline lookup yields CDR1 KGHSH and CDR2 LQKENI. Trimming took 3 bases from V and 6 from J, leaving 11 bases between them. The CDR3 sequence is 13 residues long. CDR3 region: CASSPLNMDGYTF. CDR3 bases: TGTGCCAGCTCACCCCTCAACATGGATGGCTACACCTTC.

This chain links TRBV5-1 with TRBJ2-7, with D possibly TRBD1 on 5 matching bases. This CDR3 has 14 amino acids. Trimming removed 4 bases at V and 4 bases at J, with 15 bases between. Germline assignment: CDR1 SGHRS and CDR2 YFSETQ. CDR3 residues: CASSPGSREYEQYF. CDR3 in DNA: TGCGCCAGCAGCCCTGGATCCAGGGAATACGAGCAGTACTTC.

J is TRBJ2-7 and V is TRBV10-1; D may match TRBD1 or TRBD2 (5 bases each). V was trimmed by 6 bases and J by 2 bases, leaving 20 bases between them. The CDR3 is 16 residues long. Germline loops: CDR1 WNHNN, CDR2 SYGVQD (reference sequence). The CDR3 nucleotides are TGCGCCAGCAGAACGGGACGGCCAAGGGAGACCTACGAGCAGTACTTC. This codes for CASRTGRPRETYEQYF.

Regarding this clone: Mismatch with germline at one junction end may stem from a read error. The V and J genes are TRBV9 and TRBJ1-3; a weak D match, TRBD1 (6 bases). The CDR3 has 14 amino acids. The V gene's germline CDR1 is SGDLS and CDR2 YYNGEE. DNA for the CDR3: TGTGCCAGCAGTGGGGGCAGTGCTGGGAACACCATATATTTT. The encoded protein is CASSGGSAGNTIYF.

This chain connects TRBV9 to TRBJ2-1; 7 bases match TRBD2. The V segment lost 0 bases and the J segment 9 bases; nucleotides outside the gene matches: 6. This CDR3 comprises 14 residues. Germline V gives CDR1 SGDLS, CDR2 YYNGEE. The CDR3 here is CASSVGWPGGEQFF. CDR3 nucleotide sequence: TGTGCCAGCAGCGTAGGCTGGCCGGGGGGTGAGCAGTTCTTC. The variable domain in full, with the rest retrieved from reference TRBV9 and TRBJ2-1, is DSGVTQTPKHLITATGQRVTLRCSPRSGDLSVYWYQQSLDQGLQFLIQYYNGEERAKGNILERFSAQQFPDLHSELNLSSLELGDSALYFCASSVGWPGGEQFFGPGTRLTVL.

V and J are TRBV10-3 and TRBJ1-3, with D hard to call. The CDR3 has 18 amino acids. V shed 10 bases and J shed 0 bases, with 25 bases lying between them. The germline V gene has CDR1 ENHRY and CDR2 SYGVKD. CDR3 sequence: CATHPWEGTKPSGNTIYF. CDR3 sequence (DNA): TGTGCCACCCACCCCTGGGAGGGAACAAAACCCTCTGGAAACACCATATATTTT.

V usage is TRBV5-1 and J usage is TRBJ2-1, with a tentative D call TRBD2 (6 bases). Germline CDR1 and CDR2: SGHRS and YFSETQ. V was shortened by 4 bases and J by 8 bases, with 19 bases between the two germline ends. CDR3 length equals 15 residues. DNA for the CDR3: TGCGCCAGCAGCACCCCGGGACTTCAATTCGATGAGCAGTTCTTC. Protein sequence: CASSTPGLQFDEQFF. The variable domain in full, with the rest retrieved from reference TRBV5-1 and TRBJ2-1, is KAGVTQTPRYLIKTRGQQVTLSCSPISGHRSVSWYQQTPGQGLQFLFEYFSETQRNKGNFPGRFSGRQFSNSRSEMNVSTLELGDSALYLCASSTPGLQFDEQFFGPGTRLTVL.

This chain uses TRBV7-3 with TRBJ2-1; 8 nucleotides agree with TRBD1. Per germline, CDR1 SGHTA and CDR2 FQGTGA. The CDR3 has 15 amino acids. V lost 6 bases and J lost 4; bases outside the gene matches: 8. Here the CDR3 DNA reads TGTGCCAGCAGGCATTCCCAGGGGGCTTACAATGAGCAGTTCTTC. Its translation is CASRHSQGAYNEQFF.

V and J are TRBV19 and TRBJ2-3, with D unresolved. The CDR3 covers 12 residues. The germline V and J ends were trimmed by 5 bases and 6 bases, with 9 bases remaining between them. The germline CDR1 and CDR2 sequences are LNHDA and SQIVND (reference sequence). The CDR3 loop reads CASSLTVDTQYF. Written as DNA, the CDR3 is TGTGCCAGTAGTCTAACCGTGGATACGCAGTATTTT.

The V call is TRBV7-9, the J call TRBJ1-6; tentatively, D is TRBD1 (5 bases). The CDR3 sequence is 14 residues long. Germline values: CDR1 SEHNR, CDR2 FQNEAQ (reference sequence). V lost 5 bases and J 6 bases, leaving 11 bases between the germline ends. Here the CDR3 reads CASSEDSRNSPLHF. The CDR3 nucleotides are TGTGCCAGCAGCGAAGACAGCCGTAATTCACCCCTCCACTTT.

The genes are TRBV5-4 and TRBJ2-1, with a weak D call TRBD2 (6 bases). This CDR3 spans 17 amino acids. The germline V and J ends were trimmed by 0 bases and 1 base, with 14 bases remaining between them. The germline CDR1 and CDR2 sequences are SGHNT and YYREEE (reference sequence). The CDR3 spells CASSLVPTGVSYNEQFF. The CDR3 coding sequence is TGTGCCAGCAGCTTGGTTCCGACGGGAGTATCCTACAATGAGCAGTTCTTC.

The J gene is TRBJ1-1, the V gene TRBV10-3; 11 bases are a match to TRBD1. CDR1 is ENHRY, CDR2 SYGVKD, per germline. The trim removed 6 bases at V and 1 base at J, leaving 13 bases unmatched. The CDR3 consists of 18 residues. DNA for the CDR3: TGTGCCATCAGGTCAAGGACAGGGGGCGAGCTTGGGAACACTGAAGCTTTCTTT. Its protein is CAIRSRTGGELGNTEAFF.

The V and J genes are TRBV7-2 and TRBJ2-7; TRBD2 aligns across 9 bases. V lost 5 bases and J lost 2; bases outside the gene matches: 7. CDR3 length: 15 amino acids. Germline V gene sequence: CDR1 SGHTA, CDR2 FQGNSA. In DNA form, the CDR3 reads TGTGCCAGCAGCCCATCTAGCGGGACCCCCTACGAGCAGTACTTC. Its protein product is CASSPSSGTPYEQYF.